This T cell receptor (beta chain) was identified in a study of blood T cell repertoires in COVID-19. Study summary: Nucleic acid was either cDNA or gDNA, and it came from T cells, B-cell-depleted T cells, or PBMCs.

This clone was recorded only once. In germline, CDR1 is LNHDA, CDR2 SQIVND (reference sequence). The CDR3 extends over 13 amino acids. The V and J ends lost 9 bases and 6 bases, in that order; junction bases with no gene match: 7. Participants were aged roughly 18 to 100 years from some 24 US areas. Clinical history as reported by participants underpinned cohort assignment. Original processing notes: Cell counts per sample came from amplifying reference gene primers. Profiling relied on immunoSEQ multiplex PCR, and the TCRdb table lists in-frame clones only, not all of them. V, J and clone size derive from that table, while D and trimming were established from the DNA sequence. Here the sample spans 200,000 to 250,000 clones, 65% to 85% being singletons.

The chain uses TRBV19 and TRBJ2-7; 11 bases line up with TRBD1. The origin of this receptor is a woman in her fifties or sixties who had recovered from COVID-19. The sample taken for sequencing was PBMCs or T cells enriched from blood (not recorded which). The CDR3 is CASGDRGLGEQYF. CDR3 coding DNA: TGTGCCAGCGGGGACAGGGGGTTGGGCGAGCAGTACTTC.